Listed below are T cell receptor beta chains from one sample, sequenced in a study of CXCR3-negative and CXCR3-positive naive CD8 T cells. TCRdb reprocessed the 5' RACE reads; each CDR3 protein has one entry and no DNA is given. This table lists roughly 90,000 distinct CDR3 sequences. The sample taken for sequencing was naive CXCR3- CD8+ T cells from blood. Receptors originate from a human donor in good health. Some clones in this sample may be carry-over from other donors' samples. Each CDR3 is given with its conserved first and last residue.

v_gene: TRBV5-4; len: 16; j_gene: TRBJ2-7; CDR3aa: CASSRGRTSGAYEQYF
v_gene: TRBV9; len: 15; j_gene: TRBJ2-2; CDR3aa: CASSGRDENTGELFF
v_gene: TRBV28; len: 16; j_gene: TRBJ2-7; CDR3aa: CASSFIPRDGSYEQYF
v_gene: TRBV29-1; len: 17; j_gene: TRBJ1-2; CDR3aa: CSVDVEPRGAIGDGYTF
v_gene: TRBV5-1; len: 16; j_gene: TRBJ1-1; CDR3aa: CASSWQSGQFNTEAFF
v_gene: TRBV29-1; len: 14; j_gene: TRBJ2-7; CDR3aa: CSVDFRGSGNEQYF
v_gene: TRBV28; len: 11; j_gene: TRBJ2-1; CDR3aa: CASSGWNEQFF
v_gene: TRBV4-3; len: 14; j_gene: TRBJ2-7; CDR3aa: CASSQVGSSYEQYF
v_gene: TRBV15; len: 15; j_gene: TRBJ2-3; CDR3aa: CATSRADRPTDTQYF
v_gene: TRBV28; len: 14; j_gene: TRBJ2-5; CDR3aa: CASSFSFPPETQYF
v_gene: TRBV7-9; len: 13; j_gene: TRBJ1-2; CDR3aa: CASSAGTNYGYTF
v_gene: TRBV7-9; len: 15; j_gene: TRBJ1-1; CDR3aa: CASSGGPTAATEAFF
v_gene: TRBV5-1; len: 16; j_gene: TRBJ2-3; CDR3aa: CASSGDSGQPSDTQYF
v_gene: TRBV5-6; len: 15; j_gene: TRBJ2-1; CDR3aa: CASSLLGQGYNEQFF
v_gene: TRBV28; len: 16; j_gene: TRBJ2-3; CDR3aa: CASSMGLAGSTDTQYF
v_gene: TRBV7-9; len: 14; j_gene: TRBJ1-1; CDR3aa: CASSATGGYGEAFF
v_gene: TRBV29-1; len: 16; j_gene: TRBJ2-5; CDR3aa: CSVGYWDRGPQETQYF
v_gene: TRBV7-9; len: 13; j_gene: TRBJ2-5; CDR3aa: CASSLEGPETQYF
v_gene: TRBV29-1; len: 12; j_gene: TRBJ1-1; CDR3aa: CSVASGMPEAFF
v_gene: TRBV12-3/TRBV12-4; len: 12; j_gene: TRBJ1-2; CDR3aa: CASSTTMQGYTF
v_gene: TRBV28; len: 14; j_gene: TRBJ1-2; CDR3aa: CASSSTGRLWGYTF
v_gene: TRBV29-1; len: 16; j_gene: TRBJ2-1; CDR3aa: CSVGSSSTGLYNEQFF
v_gene: TRBV29-1; len: 16; j_gene: TRBJ2-7; CDR3aa: CSVEDRGRSSSYEQYF
v_gene: TRBV14; len: 16; j_gene: TRBJ2-5; CDR3aa: CASSHGASIPQETQYF
v_gene: TRBV13; len: 14; j_gene: TRBJ2-1; CDR3aa: CASSLASAYNEQFF
v_gene: TRBV4-1; len: 17; j_gene: TRBJ2-1; CDR3aa: CASSQPTSGSEDNEQFF
v_gene: TRBV4-3; len: 15; j_gene: TRBJ1-2; CDR3aa: CASSQELWPTDGYTF
v_gene: TRBV7-2; len: 15; j_gene: TRBJ2-1; CDR3aa: CASSSVGREHYEQYF
v_gene: TRBV5-6; len: 14; j_gene: TRBJ2-1; CDR3aa: CASSTGTPYNEQFF
v_gene: TRBV20-1; len: 14; j_gene: TRBJ2-7; CDR3aa: CSARGPQTDYEQYF
v_gene: TRBV7-6; len: 16; j_gene: TRBJ2-7; CDR3aa: CASSLVGAGSYYEQYF
v_gene: TRBV2; len: 13; j_gene: TRBJ2-7; CDR3aa: CASSDRGAYGQYF
v_gene: TRBV29-1; len: 12; j_gene: TRBJ2-7; CDR3aa: CSVAGQGYEQYF
v_gene: TRBV6-6; len: 11; j_gene: TRBJ1-1; CDR3aa: CASSWAEEAFF
v_gene: TRBV5-1; len: 16; j_gene: TRBJ1-1; CDR3aa: CASSFSADSVNTEAFF
v_gene: TRBV20-1; len: 11; j_gene: TRBJ2-1; CDR3aa: CSARDHNEQFF
v_gene: TRBV29-1; len: 13; j_gene: TRBJ2-7; CDR3aa: CSVEEDNLPEKYF